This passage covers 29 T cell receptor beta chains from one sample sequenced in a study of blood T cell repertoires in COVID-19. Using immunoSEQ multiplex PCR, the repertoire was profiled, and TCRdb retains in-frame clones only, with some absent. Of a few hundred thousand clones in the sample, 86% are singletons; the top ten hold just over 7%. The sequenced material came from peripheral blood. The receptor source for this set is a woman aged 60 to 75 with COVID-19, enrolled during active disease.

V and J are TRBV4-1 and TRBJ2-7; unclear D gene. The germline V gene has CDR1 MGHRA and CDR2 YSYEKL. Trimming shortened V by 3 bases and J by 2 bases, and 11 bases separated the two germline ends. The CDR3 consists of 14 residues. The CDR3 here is CASSHPGSAYEQYF. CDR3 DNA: TGCGCCAGCAGCCACCCCGGGTCCGCCTACGAGCAGTACTTC.

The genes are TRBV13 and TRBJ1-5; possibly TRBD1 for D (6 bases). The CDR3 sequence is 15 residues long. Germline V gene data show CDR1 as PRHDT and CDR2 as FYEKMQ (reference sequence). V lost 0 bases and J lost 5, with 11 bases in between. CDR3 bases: TGTGCCAGCAGCTTAGGACAGGGTGGGGATCAGCCCCAGCATTTT. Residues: CASSLGQGGDQPQHF.

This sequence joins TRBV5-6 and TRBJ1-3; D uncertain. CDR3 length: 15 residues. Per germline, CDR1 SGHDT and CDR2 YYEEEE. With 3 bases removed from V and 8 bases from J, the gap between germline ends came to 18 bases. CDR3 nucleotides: TGTGCCAGCAGCTGGAGGACGGAGTATGGGGACACCATATATTTT. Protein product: CASSWRTEYGDTIYF.

The CDR3 loop is CASSFPGQPHTSGDNTDTQYF. Written as DNA, the CDR3 is TGTGCCAGCAGCTTTCCTGGGCAACCACACACTAGCGGCGATAACACAGATACGCAGTATTTT. This sequence joins TRBV7-6 and TRBJ2-3; 8 bases line up with TRBD2. V dropped 3 bases and J dropped 2; count of bases not matched to a gene: 22. Germline values: CDR1 SGHVS, CDR2 FNYEAQ. The CDR3 spans 21 residues.

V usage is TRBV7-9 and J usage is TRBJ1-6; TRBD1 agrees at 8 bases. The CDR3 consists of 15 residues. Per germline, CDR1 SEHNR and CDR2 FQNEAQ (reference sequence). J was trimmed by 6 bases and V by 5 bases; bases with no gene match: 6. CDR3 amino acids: CASSVQGVGNSPLHF. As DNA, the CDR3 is TGTGCCAGCAGCGTACAGGGGGTTGGTAATTCACCCCTCCACTTT.

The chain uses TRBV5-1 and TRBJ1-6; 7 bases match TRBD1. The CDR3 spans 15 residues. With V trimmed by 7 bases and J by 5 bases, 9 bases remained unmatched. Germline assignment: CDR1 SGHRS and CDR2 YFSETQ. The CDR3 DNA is TGCGCCAGCGCACTCGGAGGGACAGATAATTCACCCCTCCACTTT. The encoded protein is CASALGGTDNSPLHF. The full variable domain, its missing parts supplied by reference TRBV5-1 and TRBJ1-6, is KAGVTQTPRYLIKTRGQQVTLSCSPISGHRSVSWYQQTPGQGLQFLFEYFSETQRNKGNFPGRFSGRQFSNSRSEMNVSTLELGDSALYLCASALGGTDNSPLHFGNGTRLTVT.

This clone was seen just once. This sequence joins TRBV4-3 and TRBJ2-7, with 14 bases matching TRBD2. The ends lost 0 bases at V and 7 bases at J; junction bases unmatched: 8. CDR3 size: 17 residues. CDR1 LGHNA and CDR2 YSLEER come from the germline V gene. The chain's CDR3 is CASSQDLSGLAGVEQYF. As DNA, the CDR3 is TGCGCCAGCAGCCAAGATCTTTCGGGACTAGCGGGGGTAGAGCAGTACTTC.

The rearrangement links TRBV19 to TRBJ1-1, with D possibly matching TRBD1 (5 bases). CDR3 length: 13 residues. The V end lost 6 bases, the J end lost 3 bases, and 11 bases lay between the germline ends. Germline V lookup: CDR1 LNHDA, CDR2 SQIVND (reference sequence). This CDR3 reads CASRWGGDTEAFF. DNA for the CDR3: TGTGCCAGTAGATGGGGGGGGGACACTGAAGCTTTCTTT.

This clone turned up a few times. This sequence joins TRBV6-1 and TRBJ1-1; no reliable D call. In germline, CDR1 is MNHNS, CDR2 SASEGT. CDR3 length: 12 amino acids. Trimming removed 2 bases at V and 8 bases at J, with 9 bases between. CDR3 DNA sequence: TGTGCCAGCAGTGAACGGTCTGAGGAAGCTTTCTTT. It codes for CASSERSEEAFF.

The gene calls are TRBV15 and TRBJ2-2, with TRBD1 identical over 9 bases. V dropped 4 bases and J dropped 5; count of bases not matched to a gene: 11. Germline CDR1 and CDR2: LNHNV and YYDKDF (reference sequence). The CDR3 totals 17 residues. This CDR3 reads CATSTWNRGRRTGELFF. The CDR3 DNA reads TGTGCCACCAGCACCTGGAACAGGGGGCGCAGGACCGGGGAGCTGTTTTTT.

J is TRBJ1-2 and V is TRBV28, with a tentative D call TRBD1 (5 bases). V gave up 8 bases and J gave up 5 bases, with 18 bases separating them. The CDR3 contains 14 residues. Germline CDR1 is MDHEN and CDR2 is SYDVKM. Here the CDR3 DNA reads TGTGCCAGCGGTTCAGGGAAGGACCTATATGGCTACACCTTC. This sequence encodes CASGSGKDLYGYTF.

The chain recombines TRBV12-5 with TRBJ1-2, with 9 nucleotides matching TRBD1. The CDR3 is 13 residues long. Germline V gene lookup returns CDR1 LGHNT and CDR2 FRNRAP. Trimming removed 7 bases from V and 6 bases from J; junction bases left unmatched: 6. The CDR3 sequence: CASAPGQGDGYTF. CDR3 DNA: TGTGCTAGTGCTCCGGGACAGGGTGATGGCTACACCTTC.

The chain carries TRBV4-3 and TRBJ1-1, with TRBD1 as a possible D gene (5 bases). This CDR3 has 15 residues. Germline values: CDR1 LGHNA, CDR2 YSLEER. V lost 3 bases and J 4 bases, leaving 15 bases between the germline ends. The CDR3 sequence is CASSQMGGRVTEAFF. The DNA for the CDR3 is TGCGCCAGCAGCCAGATGGGGGGAAGGGTCACTGAAGCTTTCTTT.

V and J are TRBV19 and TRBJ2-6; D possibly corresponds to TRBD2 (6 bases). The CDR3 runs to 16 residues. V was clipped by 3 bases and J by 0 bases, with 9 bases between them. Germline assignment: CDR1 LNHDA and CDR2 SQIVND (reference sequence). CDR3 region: CASSMWGVSGANVLTF. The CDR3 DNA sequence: TGTGCCAGTAGTATGTGGGGGGTCTCTGGGGCCAACGTCCTGACTTTC.

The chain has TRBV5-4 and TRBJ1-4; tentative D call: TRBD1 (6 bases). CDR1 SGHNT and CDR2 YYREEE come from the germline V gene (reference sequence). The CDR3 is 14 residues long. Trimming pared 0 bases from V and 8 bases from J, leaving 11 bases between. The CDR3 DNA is TGTGCCAGCAGCTTGGAGGGGGTTGGGGAAAAACTGTTTTTT. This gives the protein CASSLEGVGEKLFF.

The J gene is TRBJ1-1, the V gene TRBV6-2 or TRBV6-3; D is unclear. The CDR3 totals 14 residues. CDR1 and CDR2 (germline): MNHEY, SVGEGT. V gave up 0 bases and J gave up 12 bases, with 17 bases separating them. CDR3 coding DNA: TGTGCCAGCAGTTACTCGAGGGAGGGCAGGAAAACTTTCTTT. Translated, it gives CASSYSREGRKTFF.

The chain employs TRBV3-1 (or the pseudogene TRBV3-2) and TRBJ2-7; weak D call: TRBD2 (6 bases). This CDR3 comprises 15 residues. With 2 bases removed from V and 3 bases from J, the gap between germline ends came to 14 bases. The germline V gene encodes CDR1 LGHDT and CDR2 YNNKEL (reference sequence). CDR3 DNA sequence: TGTGCCAGCAGCCAAAAAAACTTCGGGGGCTACGAGCAGTACTTC. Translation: CASSQKNFGGYEQYF.

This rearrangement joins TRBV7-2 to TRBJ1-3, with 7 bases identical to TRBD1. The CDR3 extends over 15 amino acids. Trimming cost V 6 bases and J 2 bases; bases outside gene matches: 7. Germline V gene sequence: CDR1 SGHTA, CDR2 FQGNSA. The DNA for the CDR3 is TGTGCCAGCAGTAGACAGGGATACGCTGGAAACACCATATATTTT. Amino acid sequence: CASSRQGYAGNTIYF.

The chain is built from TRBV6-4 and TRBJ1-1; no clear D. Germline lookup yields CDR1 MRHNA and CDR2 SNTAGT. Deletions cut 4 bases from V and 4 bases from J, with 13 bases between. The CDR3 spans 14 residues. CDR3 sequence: CASSGYEAGTEAFF. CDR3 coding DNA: TGTGCCAGCAGTGGTTATGAAGCGGGCACTGAAGCTTTCTTT.

The CDR3 sequence is CASSPKPGGSSGANVLTF. The CDR3 nucleotides are TGTGCCAGCAGCCCGAAACCGGGGGGGTCCTCTGGGGCCAACGTCCTGACTTTC. This chain uses TRBV3-1 (or the pseudogene TRBV3-2) with TRBJ2-6, with 8 positions matching TRBD2. Germline-derived CDR1 and CDR2 are LGHDT and YNNKEL (reference sequence). V lost 4 bases and J lost 0; bases outside the gene matches: 8. This CDR3 is built from 18 residues.

This CDR3 reads CAIRGSEGRNTEAFF. DNA of the CDR3: TGTGCCATCAGGGGATCGGAGGGGAGGAACACTGAAGCTTTCTTT. This rearrangement joins TRBV10-3 to TRBJ1-1, with D possibly being TRBD1 (5 bases). Germline values: CDR1 ENHRY, CDR2 SYGVKD. CDR3 length: 15 amino acids. Trimming stripped 6 bases from V and 1 base from J, with 15 bases between.

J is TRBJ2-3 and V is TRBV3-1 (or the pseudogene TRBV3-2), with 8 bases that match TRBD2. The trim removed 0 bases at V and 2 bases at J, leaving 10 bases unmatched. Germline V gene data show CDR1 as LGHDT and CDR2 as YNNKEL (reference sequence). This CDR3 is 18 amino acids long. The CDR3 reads CASSQEGRSGGLTDTQYF. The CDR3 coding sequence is TGTGCCAGCAGCCAAGAGGGAAGGAGCGGGGGCCTCACAGATACGCAGTATTTT.

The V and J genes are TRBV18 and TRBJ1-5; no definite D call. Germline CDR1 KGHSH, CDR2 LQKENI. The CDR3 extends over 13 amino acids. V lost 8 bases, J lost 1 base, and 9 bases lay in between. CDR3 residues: CASHRGSNQPQHF. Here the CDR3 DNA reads TGTGCCAGCCACCGGGGAAGCAATCAGCCCCAGCATTTT.

CDR3 protein: CASSPGWDTEAFF. In nucleotides, the CDR3 is TGCGCCAGCAGCCCAGGGTGGGATACTGAAGCTTTCTTT. This chain uses TRBV4-3 with TRBJ1-1, with D possibly TRBD1 on 5 matching bases. The V end lost 4 bases, the J end lost 5 bases, and 11 bases lay between the germline ends. This CDR3 comprises 13 residues. Germline-derived CDR1 and CDR2 are LGHNA and YSLEER.

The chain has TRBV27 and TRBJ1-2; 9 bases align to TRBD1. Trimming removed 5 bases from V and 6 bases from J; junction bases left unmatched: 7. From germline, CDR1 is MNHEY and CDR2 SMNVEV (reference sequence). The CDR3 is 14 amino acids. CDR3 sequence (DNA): TGTGCCAGCAGTCACCCGGGACAGGGAGATGGCTACACCTTC. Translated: CASSHPGQGDGYTF.

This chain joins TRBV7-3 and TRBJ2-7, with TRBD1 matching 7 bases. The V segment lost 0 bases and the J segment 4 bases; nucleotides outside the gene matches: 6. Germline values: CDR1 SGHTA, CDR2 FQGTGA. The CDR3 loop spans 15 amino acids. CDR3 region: CASSLTWGQQYEQYF. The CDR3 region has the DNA TGTGCCAGCAGCTTAACTTGGGGACAGCAATACGAGCAGTACTTC.

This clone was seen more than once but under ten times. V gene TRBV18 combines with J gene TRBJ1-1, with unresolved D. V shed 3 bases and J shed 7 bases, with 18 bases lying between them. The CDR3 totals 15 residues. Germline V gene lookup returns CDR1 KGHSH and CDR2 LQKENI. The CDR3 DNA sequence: TGTGCCAGCTCACCTCAAAGGGCTGGGAGAGTTGAAGCTTTCTTT. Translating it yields CASSPQRAGRVEAFF.

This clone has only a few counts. This CDR3 is CASSTRTGWGNQPQHF. The CDR3 DNA is TGTGCCAGCAGTACCCGGACAGGGTGGGGCAATCAGCCCCAGCATTTT. V usage is TRBV27 and J usage is TRBJ1-5, with TRBD1 identical over 8 bases. Looked up from germline, CDR1 is MNHEY and CDR2 is SMNVEV (reference sequence). The CDR3 runs 16 residues. V gave up 5 bases and J gave up 2 bases; unmatched junction bases: 8.

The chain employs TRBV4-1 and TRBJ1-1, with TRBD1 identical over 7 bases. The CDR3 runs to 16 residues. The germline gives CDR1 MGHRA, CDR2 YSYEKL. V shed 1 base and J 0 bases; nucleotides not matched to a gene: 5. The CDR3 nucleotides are TGCGCCAGCAGCCAAGGGACCGACAGGGTGAACACTGAAGCTTTCTTT. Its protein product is CASSQGTDRVNTEAFF.